This TCR beta chain was captured by sequencing in a study of regulatory T cells in long-lasting Graves disease. With iRepertoire HTBI primers and Arm-PCR of CDR3 regions, TCR beta libraries were built. MiXCR, run by TCRdb on the multiplex PCR reads, gives a single entry per CDR3 protein. Here the sample spans hundreds of thousands of distinct CDR3 sequences, 16% being singletons. The time point here: newly diagnosed GD, antithyroid drugs for less than 3 months. TCR sequences were obtained from RNA taken from PBMCs. Per the germline V gene, CDR1 is SNHLY and CDR2 is FYNNEI. The CDR3 spans 14 residues. The germline V and J ends were trimmed by 4 bases and 4 bases, with 12 bases remaining between them. This clonotype was picked up many times. The target antigen is unknown. Study-wide results and caveats: Persistent Graves' patients possessed reduced TCR diversity relative to recently diagnosed ones. When disease was persistent, TRBV28, TRBJ1-2 and TRBJ2-5 were the favored segments.

Another study also made use of these data, one on T cells in Graves' hyperthyroidism and ophthalmopathy. According to that study: Thyroid ultrasound, orbital computed tomography, clinical symptoms, and serum thyroxine and TRAb underpinned diagnoses. When the TCR CDR3 underwent first-round RT-PCR, the HTBI primer set was used.

This clonotype originated in a man aged 35 to 55 with Graves disease. The V gene is TRBV2, the J gene TRBJ2-3; unclear D gene. The sequencing here drew on peripheral blood mononuclear cells (PBMCs), taken at new diagnosis, from a patient treated with antithyroid drugs. CDR3 in amino acids: CASSVARAPDTQYF. The DNA of the CDR3 is TGTGCCAGCAGTGTGGCCCGGGCCCCAGATACGCAGTATTTT.